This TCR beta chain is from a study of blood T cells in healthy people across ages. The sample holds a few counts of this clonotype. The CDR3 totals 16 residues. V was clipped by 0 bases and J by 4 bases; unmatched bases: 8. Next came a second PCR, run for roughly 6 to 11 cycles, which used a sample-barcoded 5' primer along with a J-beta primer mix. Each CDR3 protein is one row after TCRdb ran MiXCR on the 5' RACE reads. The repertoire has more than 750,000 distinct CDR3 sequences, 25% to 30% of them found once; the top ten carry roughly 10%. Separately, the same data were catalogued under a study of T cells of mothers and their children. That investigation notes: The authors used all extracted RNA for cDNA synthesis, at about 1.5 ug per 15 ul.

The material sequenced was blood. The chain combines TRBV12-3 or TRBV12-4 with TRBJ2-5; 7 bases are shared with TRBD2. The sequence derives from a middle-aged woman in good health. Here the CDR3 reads CASSLALQGGSETQYF. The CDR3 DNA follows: TGTGCCAGCAGTTTAGCGCTGCAGGGAGGGTCAGAGACCCAGTACTTC.